A single sample is the source of the 4 T cell receptor beta chains below, sequenced in a study of T cells in localized non-small cell lung cancer. Profiling relied on immunoSEQ multiplex PCR, and the TCRdb table lists in-frame clones only, not all of them. The table lists some 18,000 clones, approximately 83% of them singletons. This sample comprised peripheral blood, obtained before any cancer treatment. These receptors originate from a man aged 35 to 69 with stage I lung adenocarcinoma.

The CDR3 loop is CASSPLRDQNEKLFF. CDR3 coding DNA: TGTGCCAGTAGTCCACTCCGGGACCAGAATGAAAAACTGTTTTTT. The chain joins TRBV19 to TRBJ1-4, with a tentative D call TRBD1 (5 bases). The CDR3 contains 15 residues. V gave up 5 bases and J gave up 5 bases, with 15 bases separating them. CDR1 and CDR2 from the germline V gene are LNHDA and SQIVND (reference sequence).

The rearrangement uses TRBV30 and TRBJ2-1; D is unclear. CDR1 and CDR2 from the germline V gene are GTSNPN and SVGIG (reference sequence). The CDR3 contains 12 residues. The V gene lost 0 bases and the J gene lost 7 bases, with 7 bases spanning the gap. The CDR3 region is CAWSVPGNEQFF. CDR3 sequence (DNA): TGTGCCTGGAGTGTACCCGGGAATGAGCAGTTCTTC.

The chain recombines TRBV14 with TRBJ2-1, with D possibly being TRBD2 (7 bases). Trimming removed 2 bases at V and 1 base at J, with 18 bases between. CDR3 length: 18 residues. Germline assignment: CDR1 SGHDN and CDR2 FVKESK. The CDR3 loop is CASSQRVRGRASYNEQFF. Written as DNA, the CDR3 is TGTGCCAGCAGCCAAAGAGTTAGGGGGAGGGCGTCCTACAATGAGCAGTTCTTC.

The genes are TRBV4-3 and TRBJ1-6; unclear D gene. In germline, CDR1 is LGHNA, CDR2 YSLEER. V lost 0 bases, J lost 7 bases, and 10 bases lay in between. The CDR3 is 15 amino acids. The CDR3 nucleotides read TGCGCCAGCAGCCAAGATCTCGGCCGAAATTCACCCCTCCACTTT. It yields the protein CASSQDLGRNSPLHF.